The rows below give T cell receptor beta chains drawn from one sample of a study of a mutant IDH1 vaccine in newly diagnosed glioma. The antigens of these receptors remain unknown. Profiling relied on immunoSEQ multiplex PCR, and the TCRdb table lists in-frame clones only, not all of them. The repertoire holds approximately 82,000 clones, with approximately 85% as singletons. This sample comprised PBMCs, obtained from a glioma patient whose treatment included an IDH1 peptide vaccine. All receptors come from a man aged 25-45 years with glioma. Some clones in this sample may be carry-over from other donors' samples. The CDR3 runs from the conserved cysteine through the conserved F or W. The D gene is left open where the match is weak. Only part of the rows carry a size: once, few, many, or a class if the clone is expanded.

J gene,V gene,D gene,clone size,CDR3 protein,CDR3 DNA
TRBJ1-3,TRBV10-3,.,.,CAIRTGSPSGNTIYF,TGTGCCATCAGGACGGGGTCACCCTCTGGAAACACCATATATTTT
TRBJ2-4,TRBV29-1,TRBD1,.,CSVRSGGAGNIQYF,TGCAGCGTTCGGTCAGGGGGCGCGGGGAACATTCAGTACTTC
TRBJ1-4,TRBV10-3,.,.,CAISEPLWGGDEKLFF,TGTGCCATCAGTGAGCCCCTGTGGGGGGGGGATGAAAAACTGTTTTTT
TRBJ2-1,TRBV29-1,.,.,CSVEGAFRGLSYNEQFF,TGCAGCGTTGAGGGCGCCTTCCGGGGGCTCTCCTACAATGAGCAGTTCTTC
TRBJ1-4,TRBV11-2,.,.,CASSLGTGLGDEKLFF,TGTGCCAGCAGCTTAGGGACCGGGTTGGGAGATGAAAAACTGTTTTTT
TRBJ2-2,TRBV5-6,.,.,CASSPGQGMTGELFF,TGTGCCAGCAGCCCGGGGCAGGGTATGACCGGGGAGCTGTTTTTT
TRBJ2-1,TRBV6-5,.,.,CASSSNPRGWDEQFF,TGTGCCAGCAGTTCCAACCCCCGGGGGTGGGATGAGCAGTTCTTC
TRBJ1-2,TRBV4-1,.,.,CASSQGGGYGYTF,TGCGCCAGCAGCCAAGGAGGGGGCTATGGCTACACCTTC
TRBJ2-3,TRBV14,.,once,CASSQEDLDRMYF,TGTGCCAGCAGCCAGGAAGACTTGGACAGAATGTACTTT
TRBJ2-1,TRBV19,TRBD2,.,CASSPPPGTSGRVGNEQFF,TGTGCCAGTAGTCCACCTCCTGGGACTAGCGGGAGGGTTGGCAATGAGCAGTTCTTC
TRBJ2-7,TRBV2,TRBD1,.,CASQGDDEQYF,TGTGCCAGCCAGGGGGACGACGAGCAGTACTTC
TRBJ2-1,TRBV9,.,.,CASSVADHPSNEQFF,TGTGCCAGCAGCGTGGCGGACCACCCCTCTAATGAGCAGTTCTTC
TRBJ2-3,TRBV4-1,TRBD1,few,CASSQDSPGQGRDTQYF,TGCGCCAGCAGCCAAGATTCCCCGGGACAGGGGAGAGATACGCAGTATTTT
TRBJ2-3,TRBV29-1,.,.,CSVSGGSTDTQYF,TGCAGCGTTTCTGGCGGGAGCACAGATACGCAGTATTTT
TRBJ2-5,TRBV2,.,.,CASSAGRQETQYF,TGTGCCAGCAGTGCGGGACGGCAAGAGACCCAGTACTTC
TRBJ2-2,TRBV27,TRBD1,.,CASSLSPDRAGELFF,TGTGCCAGCAGTTTATCCCCCGACAGGGCCGGGGAGCTGTTTTTT
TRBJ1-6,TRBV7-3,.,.,CASSTTGNLNSPLHF,TGTGCCAGCAGCACGACAGGAAATCTAAATTCACCCCTCCACTTT
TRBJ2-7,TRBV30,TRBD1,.,CAWSDRDRGHYEQYF,TGTGCCTGGAGTGATCGGGACAGGGGACACTACGAGCAGTACTTC
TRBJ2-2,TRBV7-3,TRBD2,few,CASSGGPSGSTGTGELFF,TGTGCCAGCAGCGGGGGGCCTAGCGGGAGTACGGGCACCGGGGAGCTGTTTTTT
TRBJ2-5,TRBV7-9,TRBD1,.,CASSRDSKETQYF,TGTGCCAGCAGTCGGGACAGTAAGGAGACCCAGTACTTC
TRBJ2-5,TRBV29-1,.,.,CSVLGGQGGQETQYF,TGCAGCGTTCTTGGGGGGCAGGGGGGCCAAGAGACCCAGTACTTC
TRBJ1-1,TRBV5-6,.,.,CASSFPSRGDTEAFF,TGTGCCAGCAGCTTTCCCTCCAGGGGTGACACTGAAGCTTTCTTT
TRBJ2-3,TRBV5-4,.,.,CASSPSPDTQYF,TGTGCCAGCAGCCCCTCTCCAGATACGCAGTATTTT
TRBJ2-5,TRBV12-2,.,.,CASRSRSTPYQETQYF,TGTGCAAGTCGCTCAAGGTCCACCCCGTACCAAGAGACCCAGTACTTC
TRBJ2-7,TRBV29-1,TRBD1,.,CSVLTGERAYEQYF,TGCAGCGTTCTTACAGGGGAAAGGGCCTACGAGCAGTACTTC
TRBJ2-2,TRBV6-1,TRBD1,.,CASSEYSGGHQTGELFF,TGTGCCAGCAGTGAATACTCAGGGGGCCATCAAACCGGGGAGCTGTTTTTT
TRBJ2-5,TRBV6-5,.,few,CASGRPGSALETQYF,TGTGCCAGCGGACGGCCGGGATCCGCGCTAGAGACCCAGTACTTC
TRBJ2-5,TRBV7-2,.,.,CASSLAGGGGETQYF,TGTGCCAGCAGCTTGGCTGGGGGGGGCGGGGAGACCCAGTACTTC
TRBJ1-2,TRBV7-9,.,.,CASSLGGQIYGYTF,TGTGCCAGCAGCTTAGGGGGGCAAATCTATGGCTACACCTTC
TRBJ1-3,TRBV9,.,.,CASSAIDRSRSGNTIYF,TGTGCCAGCAGCGCCATCGACAGGTCCCGCTCTGGAAACACCATATATTTT
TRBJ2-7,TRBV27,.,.,CASSLRVRDTLFYEQYF,TGTGCCAGCAGTTTACGGGTCCGGGACACCCTCTTTTACGAGCAGTACTTC
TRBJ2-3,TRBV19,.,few,CASSDPGGLRTDTQYF,TGTGCCAGTAGTGACCCCGGGGGGCTTCGCACAGATACGCAGTATTTT